The clone carrying this T cell receptor beta chain was counted a few times. The target antigen is unknown. Compared with germline, one end of the junction differs, possibly owing to a read error. These data are taken from a study of neurological immune-mediated disorders. Whole-study findings and limits: No CDR3 amino acid sequences recurred among expanded clones across subjects, suggesting private repertoires in all groups. HTLV-1-associated myelopathy led in TCR clonal expansion, while multiple sclerosis ranked lowest, below healthy controls. One related-CDR3 cluster, which may be a signature, held the repertoires of 18 of 34 multiple sclerosis patients after phylogenetic grouping.

Germline V CDR1 and CDR2: DFQATT, SNEGSKA (reference sequence). CDR3 length equals 12 residues. 5'RACE employing 10-nucleotide random UMIs yielded the cDNA. MiXCR, applied by TCRdb to the 5' RACE reads, yields one record per CDR3 protein. The sample lists approximately 50,000 distinct CDR3 sequences, roughly 3.5% seen once, with around 1.5% in the top ten. The clonotype comes from a man aged 25-40 years with multiple sclerosis. V usage is TRBV20-1 and J usage is TRBJ1-5, with 7 bases fitting TRBD1. Input material: PBMCs. In DNA, the CDR3 is TGCAGTGCTGGGGACAGCAATCAGCCCCAGAATTTT. Translation: CSAGDSNQPQNF.